These 10 T cell receptor beta chains originate from one sample sequenced in a study of cytomegalovirus exposure and HLA in healthy donors. The PCR was carried out with 60 Vbeta primers and 13 Jbeta primers. Libraries were prepared by immunoSEQ multiplex PCR; TCRdb keeps only in-frame clonotypes and omits some of them. The table includes 150,000 to 200,000 clones, 81% detected once. The sample was PBMCs. The receptors originated from a woman between 18 and 29 years old in good health and CMV-seropositive.

The chain employs TRBV4-2 and TRBJ2-7, with unresolved D. V was shortened by 0 bases and J by 6 bases, with 9 bases between the two germline ends. There are 13 residues in the CDR3. The germline CDR1 and CDR2 sequences are LGHNA and YNFKEQ. Here the CDR3 reads CASSQDPRSEQYF. CDR3 bases: TGTGCCAGCAGCCAAGATCCGAGGTCCGAGCAGTACTTC.

By sample fraction, this clone is medium-sized. The J gene is TRBJ1-5, the V gene TRBV7-2; D gene ambiguous. V was pared by 1 base and J by 5 bases, with 9 bases between. Germline CDR1 reads SGHTA; CDR2 reads FQGNSA. CDR3 length equals 14 residues. The CDR3 here is CASSLGSGHQPQHF. The CDR3 DNA reads TGTGCCAGCAGCTTAGGCTCTGGCCATCAGCCCCAGCATTTT. The complete variable domain, with remaining parts taken from reference TRBV7-2 and TRBJ1-5, reads GAGVSQSPSNKVTEKGKDVELRCDPISGHTALYWYRQSLGQGLEFLIYFQGNSAPDKSGLPSDRFSAERTGGSVSTLTIQRTQQEDSAVYLCASSLGSGHQPQHFGDGTRLSIL.

The chain links TRBV6-1 to TRBJ2-7; D remains unclear. The CDR3 spans 15 residues. V shed 1 base and J shed 0 bases, with 10 bases lying between them. Per the germline V gene, CDR1 is MNHNS and CDR2 is SASEGT. CDR3 coding DNA: TGTGCCAGCAGTGAAGGGCACCCCCGCTCCTACGAGCAGTACTTC. Its translation: CASSEGHPRSYEQYF.

To note about this clone: At one end the junction does not follow the germline gene, possibly because of a read error. The chain carries TRBV15 and TRBJ2-1, with D unresolved. In germline, CDR1 is LNHNV, CDR2 YYDKDF (reference sequence). The CDR3 totals 14 residues. The CDR3 here is CVTSLRGSHNEQFF. The CDR3 bases are TGTGTCACCAGCCTAAGAGGCAGTCACAATGAGCAGTTCTTC.

The rearrangement uses TRBV5-4 and TRBJ1-2; TRBD1 matches 11 bases. Per the germline V gene, CDR1 is SGHNT and CDR2 is YYREEE (reference sequence). The junction had 3 bases not matched to a gene; V was cut back by 1 base and J by 7 bases. The CDR3 covers 14 residues. CDR3 nucleotide sequence: TGTGCCAGCAGCTTGACCGGGACAGGGGGTGGCTACACCTTC. Translating it yields CASSLTGTGGGYTF. Full variable domain (rest looked up from reference TRBV5-4 and TRBJ1-2): ETGVTQSPTHLIKTRGQQVTLRCSSQSGHNTVSWYQQALGQGPQFIFQYYREEENGRGNFPPRFSGLQFPNYSSELNVNALELDDSALYLCASSLTGTGGGYTFGSGTRLTVV.

The chain links TRBV2 to TRBJ1-2; TRBD1 might be the D (5 bases). V was pared by 4 bases and J by 2 bases, with 11 bases between. Germline lookup yields CDR1 SNHLY and CDR2 FYNNEI. The CDR3 loop spans 14 amino acids. CDR3 protein: CASSVRGTNYGYTF. The DNA for the CDR3 is TGTGCCAGCAGTGTCCGGGGGACCAACTATGGCTACACCTTC.

As for this clone: Other DNA sequences from this sample encode an identical CDR3 as well. The CDR3 loop is CASSLEAGDTDTQYF. CDR3 DNA: TGCGCCAGCAGCTTGGAGGCAGGGGACACAGATACGCAGTATTTT. The genes are TRBV5-1 and TRBJ2-3, with D tentatively TRBD1 (6 bases). This CDR3 is built from 15 residues. V was shortened by 0 bases and J by 2 bases, with 10 bases between the two germline ends. CDR1 is SGHRS, CDR2 YFSETQ, per germline.

The rearrangement joins TRBV7-9 to TRBJ2-5; tentative D call: TRBD1 (5 bases). Germline CDR1 is SEHNR and CDR2 is FQNEAQ (reference sequence). V lost 3 bases to trimming and J lost 5 bases, with 19 bases between them. The CDR3 is 16 amino acids. CDR3 DNA sequence: TGTGCCAGCAGCTTGCTCCGGCAGGGTGCTTGGGAGACCCAGTACTTC. Translated, it gives CASSLLRQGAWETQYF.

The rearrangement uses TRBV29-1 and TRBJ1-4; D may be TRBD1 (6 bases). The CDR3 consists of 12 residues. The V end lost 7 bases, the J end lost 6 bases, and 12 bases lay between the germline ends. Germline V gives CDR1 SQVTM, CDR2 ANQGSEA. CDR3 nucleotide sequence: TGCAGCGGGGGGGAGGGGGATGAAAAACTGTTTTTT. Encoded protein: CSGGEGDEKLFF.

The chain combines TRBV19 with TRBJ2-7; a weak D match, TRBD1 (5 bases). Trimming removed 4 bases from V and 1 base from J, with 14 bases in between. There are 15 residues in the CDR3. CDR1 LNHDA and CDR2 SQIVND come from the germline V gene (reference sequence). The CDR3 loop reads CASSKGFVASYEQYF. CDR3 nucleotides: TGTGCCAGTAGTAAGGGGTTTGTAGCATCCTACGAGCAGTACTTC.